The sequence of this T cell receptor (beta chain) was determined in a study of beta chain features in type 1 diabetes. This clone has only a few counts. Antigen: not known. This CDR3 has 16 residues. With 5 bases clipped from V and 5 bases from J, the junction kept 10 bases outside the gene matches. CDR1 LNHNV and CDR2 YYDKDF come from the germline V gene (reference sequence). General study points: When Type 1 diabetes patients were examined, their TCRB CDR3s proved moderately but significantly shorter in all four CD4+ subsets.

The whole isolated RNA underwent reverse transcription, so sequencing captured expressed TCRB transcripts. The protocol was immunoSEQ multiplex PCR, while the TCRdb copy is restricted to in-frame clones and leaves out a portion. The sample lists hundreds of thousands of clones; around 13% were seen once. The source of this sequence is a man younger than 30 in good health. V gene TRBV15 combines with J gene TRBJ2-5, with 11 positions matching TRBD2. Input material: naive CD4+ T cells from blood. The CDR3 reads CATSGPRLAGWETQYF. The CDR3 DNA reads as TGTGCCACCAGCGGGCCCCGACTAGCGGGATGGGAGACCCAGTACTTC.